These 22 T cell receptor beta chains were all obtained from the same sample, sequenced in a study of cytomegalovirus exposure and HLA in healthy donors. PCR employed 60 Vbeta and 13 Jbeta primers. Clones were sequenced by immunoSEQ multiplex PCR, and TCRdb holds only the in-frame ones, with some missing. The sample lists more than 150,000 clones, around 80% occurring once. Sequenced material: PBMCs. The receptor set was obtained from a girl between 10 and 17 years old in good health and CMV-seropositive.

The V gene is TRBV7-9, the J gene TRBJ1-2, with 8 bases that match TRBD1. The trim removed 5 bases at V and 0 bases at J, leaving 14 bases unmatched. The CDR3 has 18 amino acids. Germline V gene lookup returns CDR1 SEHNR and CDR2 FQNEAQ (reference sequence). The CDR3 region is CASSLHMRDRKANYGYTF. The CDR3 bases are TGTGCCAGCAGCCTCCATATGCGGGACAGGAAAGCTAACTATGGCTACACCTTC.

The chain couples TRBV6-5 to TRBJ2-7; 8 bases are a match to TRBD2. V dropped 11 bases and J dropped 0; count of bases not matched to a gene: 9. From germline, CDR1 is MNHEY and CDR2 SVGAGI. The CDR3 spans 14 residues. The CDR3 loop reads CARGGWASSYEQYF. DNA of the CDR3: TGTGCCCGGGGGGGGTGGGCGAGCTCCTACGAGCAGTACTTC.

This clone appeared once. The chain recombines TRBV2 with TRBJ2-3, with 7 bases fitting TRBD2. This CDR3 has 20 amino acids. Germline V gives CDR1 SNHLY, CDR2 FYNNEI. The V and J ends lost 1 base and 0 bases, in that order; junction bases with no gene match: 16. CDR3 in amino acids: CASSEEFLEGGRQSTDTQYF. CDR3 sequence (DNA): TGTGCCAGCAGTGAAGAGTTTCTTGAGGGCGGGAGACAAAGCACAGATACGCAGTATTTT.

The genes are TRBV11-2 and TRBJ2-7; a possible D gene is TRBD1 (6 bases). The CDR3 is 15 amino acids. Germline CDR1 is SGHAT and CDR2 is FQNNGV. Trimming stripped 5 bases from V and 6 bases from J, with 20 bases between. CDR3 sequence: CASSTIRGLPIEQYF. For the CDR3, the DNA is TGTGCCAGCAGCACAATCAGGGGATTACCTATCGAGCAGTACTTC.

Concerning this clone itself: The junction shows a germline mismatch at one end, possibly a read error. The chain is built from TRBV6-1 and TRBJ2-7; 7 bases are shared with TRBD1. This CDR3 comprises 10 residues. Germline V gene data show CDR1 as MNHNS and CDR2 as SASEGT. The DNA for the CDR3 is TGTGCCAGCAGTGATCCCGGGACAGACTTC. Protein product: CASSDPGTDF.

The V call is TRBV7-2, the J call TRBJ2-1, with TRBD1 matching 7 bases. The CDR3 runs 15 residues. With V trimmed by 1 base and J by 3 bases, 3 bases remained unmatched. The germline V gene has CDR1 SGHTA and CDR2 FQGNSA. CDR3 region: CASSLGQGGYNEQFF. DNA of the CDR3: TGTGCCAGCAGCTTAGGACAGGGCGGCTACAATGAGCAGTTCTTC. Full variable domain (rest looked up from reference TRBV7-2 and TRBJ2-1): GAGVSQSPSNKVTEKGKDVELRCDPISGHTALYWYRQSLGQGLEFLIYFQGNSAPDKSGLPSDRFSAERTGGSVSTLTIQRTQQEDSAVYLCASSLGQGGYNEQFFGPGTRLTVL.

The J gene is TRBJ1-5, the V gene TRBV27; no definite D call. V gave up 3 bases and J gave up 2 bases, with 11 bases separating them. The CDR3 length is 15 residues. Germline V gene lookup returns CDR1 MNHEY and CDR2 SMNVEV (reference sequence). The CDR3 sequence: CASSFFAGGNQPQHF. CDR3 coding DNA: TGTGCCAGCAGTTTTTTCGCAGGTGGCAATCAGCCCCAGCATTTT.

This chain connects TRBV6-1 to TRBJ2-7; TRBD1 agrees at 7 bases. CDR1 MNHNS and CDR2 SASEGT come from the germline V gene. J gave up 2 bases and V 4 bases, and 2 bases lay outside the gene matches. The CDR3 covers 13 residues. In nucleotides, the CDR3 is TGTGCCAGCAGTGGGGGACAGCCCTACGAGCAGTACTTC. This gives the protein CASSGGQPYEQYF.

This chain links TRBV29-1 with TRBJ2-4; D may be TRBD1 (5 bases). V shed 6 bases and J shed 9 bases, with 15 bases lying between them. The CDR3 extends over 12 amino acids. Per germline, CDR1 SQVTM and CDR2 ANQGSEA. CDR3 in DNA: TGCAGCGTCAAGCCGGTCCAGGGCATTCAGTACTTC. This codes for CSVKPVQGIQYF.

This chain connects TRBV9 to TRBJ2-3; 7 bases are shared with TRBD2. Per germline, CDR1 SGDLS and CDR2 YYNGEE. The CDR3 length is 16 residues. Unmatched junction bases numbered 11, after V lost 5 bases and J lost 2 bases. The CDR3 protein is CASSAGRDDHTDTQYF. The CDR3 nucleotides read TGTGCCAGCAGTGCGGGGAGGGACGACCACACAGATACGCAGTATTTT.

The sample holds one count of this clone. This chain links TRBV7-9 with TRBJ1-1; 7 bases fit TRBD1. Germline assignment: CDR1 SEHNR and CDR2 FQNEAQ (reference sequence). V was pared by 4 bases and J by 3 bases, with 11 bases of the junction left unmatched. The CDR3 is 16 amino acids. The CDR3: CASSSVGSTGDTEAFF. In nucleotides, the CDR3 is TGTGCCAGCAGCTCCGTAGGGTCTACAGGGGACACTGAAGCTTTCTTT.

The V call is TRBV5-1, the J call TRBJ2-7; 9 bases line up with TRBD1. CDR1 is SGHRS, CDR2 YFSETQ, per germline. The V gene end was trimmed by 4 bases and the J gene end by 3 bases; junction bases not matched to a gene: 5. The CDR3 consists of 14 residues. CDR3 in amino acids: CASSTDRGGYEQYF. The CDR3 DNA reads TGCGCCAGCAGCACGGACAGGGGAGGCTACGAGCAGTACTTC.

This chain joins TRBV27 and TRBJ1-4; 10 bases map to TRBD1. CDR1 and CDR2 from the germline V gene are MNHEY and SMNVEV (reference sequence). With 1 base clipped from V and 7 bases from J, the junction kept 0 bases outside the gene matches. The CDR3 is made up of 14 amino acids. The CDR3 loop reads CASSLWTGGEKLFF. CDR3 DNA sequence: TGTGCCAGCAGTTTATGGACAGGGGGTGAAAAACTGTTTTTT.

In this sample, this clone turned up a few times. The chain uses TRBV6-5 and TRBJ1-1; D remains ambiguous. V was shortened by 0 bases and J by 1 base, with 3 bases between the two germline ends. The CDR3 runs 13 residues. Germline V gives CDR1 MNHEY, CDR2 SVGAGI. The chain's CDR3 is CASSYSKNTEAFF. In nucleotides, the CDR3 is TGTGCCAGCAGTTACTCTAAGAACACTGAAGCTTTCTTT.

In DNA, the CDR3 is TGCAGCGTTGAAGTTTTAGCGGGAGGTTACGAGCAGTACTTC. This sequence encodes CSVEVLAGGYEQYF. The chain has TRBV29-1 and TRBJ2-7; 10 nucleotides agree with TRBD2. This CDR3 region has 14 residues. The V gene's germline CDR1 is SQVTM and CDR2 ANQGSEA. The J segment lost 4 bases and the V segment lost 1 base, leaving 4 bases of the junction unmatched.

V and J are TRBV27 and TRBJ2-7, with D perhaps TRBD1 (6 bases). The V gene lost 2 bases and the J gene lost 3 bases, with 14 bases spanning the gap. The CDR3 contains 15 residues. Germline loops: CDR1 MNHEY, CDR2 SMNVEV (reference sequence). The CDR3 bases are TGTGCCAGCAGTTTAATCCCAGGGGATAACTACGAGCAGTACTTC. Protein product: CASSLIPGDNYEQYF.

V and J are TRBV29-1 and TRBJ2-3, with 11 bases fitting TRBD1. This CDR3 is built from 14 residues. Germline V gene lookup returns CDR1 SQVTM and CDR2 ANQGSEA. The trim removed 6 bases at V and 1 base at J, leaving 3 bases unmatched. DNA of the CDR3: TGCAGCGTGGACAGGGGGCGCGGCACAGATACGCAGTATTTT. It yields the protein CSVDRGRGTDTQYF.

J is TRBJ2-7 and V is TRBV5-5, with TRBD1 identical over 7 bases. The J segment lost 5 bases and the V segment lost 2 bases, leaving 16 bases of the junction unmatched. This CDR3 has 17 residues. The germline CDR1 and CDR2 sequences are SGHKS and YYEKEE (reference sequence). The CDR3 nucleotides are TGTGCCAGCAGCTTTGACACACAGGGGCCTGGGCGGAACGAGCAGTACTTC. Its protein product is CASSFDTQGPGRNEQYF.

The chain joins TRBV27 to TRBJ1-1, with D unclear. V was trimmed by 3 bases and J by 4 bases, leaving 12 bases between them. The CDR3 runs to 14 residues. CDR1 and CDR2 from the germline V gene are MNHEY and SMNVEV (reference sequence). CDR3 sequence: CASSFRGRPTEAFF. The CDR3 DNA is TGTGCCAGCAGTTTTCGGGGTAGGCCCACTGAAGCTTTCTTT.

This clone was counted a few times. The chain has TRBV13 and TRBJ2-7; 9 bases fit TRBD1. The junction had 4 bases not matched to a gene; V was cut back by 5 bases and J by 5 bases. The CDR3 is 13 residues long. Germline V gene sequence: CDR1 PRHDT, CDR2 FYEKMQ (reference sequence). Here the CDR3 DNA reads TGTGCCAGCAGCCTACAGGGGGCCCACGAGCAGTACTTC. Translating it yields CASSLQGAHEQYF. Combining the CDR3 with reference TRBV13 and TRBJ2-7 gives the whole variable domain AAGVIQSPRHLIKEKRETATLKCYPIPRHDTVYWYQQGPGQDPQFLISFYEKMQSDKGSIPDRFSAQQFSDYHSELNMSSLELGDSALYFCASSLQGAHEQYFGPGTRLTVT.

The chain joins TRBV7-6 to TRBJ1-2; no definite D call. The germline V and J ends were trimmed by 1 base and 4 bases, with 13 bases remaining between them. Germline-derived CDR1 and CDR2 are SGHVS and FNYEAQ. This CDR3 has 15 residues. CDR3 residues: CASSLGGGRVYGYTF. The CDR3 region has the DNA TGTGCCAGCAGCTTAGGGGGAGGGCGCGTCTATGGCTACACCTTC.

This clone was seen just once. The chain is built from TRBV28 and TRBJ1-1; 9 bases line up with TRBD1. V was clipped by 3 bases and J by 4 bases; unmatched bases: 9. The CDR3 sequence is 16 residues long. CDR1 and CDR2 (germline): MDHEN, SYDVKM. CDR3 in amino acids: CASSFELGQGSTEAFF. The CDR3 nucleotides read TGTGCCAGCAGTTTCGAACTTGGACAGGGGTCCACTGAAGCTTTCTTT.